This passage covers 17 T cell receptor beta chains from one sample sequenced in a study of shared clonotypes between healthy human individuals. Generated by immunoSEQ multiplex PCR, the TCRdb table keeps only in-frame clones and is missing some. This table holds nearly 2 million clones, about 95% found once. Positively selected for CCR7, the CD45RO-negative cells used as naive CD8 cells excluded terminally differentiated effector memory CD45RA+ cells. Material: naive CD8+ T cells sorted from blood. Receptors originate from a man between 18 and 35 years old in good health.

J is TRBJ1-1 and V is TRBV7-9; possible D gene TRBD1, 6 bases. CDR3 length: 16 amino acids. Per germline, CDR1 SEHNR and CDR2 FQNEAQ (reference sequence). V was clipped by 5 bases and J by 0 bases, with 16 bases between them. This CDR3 is CASSAPGGQLNTEAFF. The CDR3 nucleotides read TGTGCCAGCAGCGCCCCGGGGGGACAACTGAACACTGAAGCTTTCTTT.

V and J are TRBV11-3 and TRBJ2-7; a weak D match, TRBD1 (5 bases). The germline CDR1 and CDR2 sequences are SGHNT and YENEEA. The length of the CDR3 is 14 residues. V was trimmed by 3 bases and J by 8 bases, leaving 17 bases between them. The CDR3 DNA sequence: TGTGCCAGCAGCTTTTGGAGACAGATACGAAAGCAGTACTTC. As protein: CASSFWRQIRKQYF. The whole variable domain, filled in from reference TRBV11-3 and TRBJ2-7, reads EAGVVQSPRYKIIEKKQPVAFWCNPISGHNTLYWYLQNLGQGPELLIRYENEEAVDDSQLPKDRFSAERLKGVDSTLKIQPAELGDSAVYLCASSFWRQIRKQYFGPGTRLTVT.

The chain joins TRBV5-1 to TRBJ2-1; no firm D call. The CDR3 loop spans 11 amino acids. Germline loops: CDR1 SGHRS, CDR2 YFSETQ. V dropped 6 bases and J dropped 5 bases, with 6 bases sitting between them. The CDR3 protein is CASTDNNEQFF. DNA for the CDR3: TGCGCCAGCACCGACAACAATGAGCAGTTCTTC.

The chain joins TRBV7-9 to TRBJ2-7, with D possibly called TRBD1 or TRBD2 (7 bases each). V was pared by 8 bases and J by 4 bases, with 15 bases between. This CDR3 comprises 13 residues. CDR1 is SEHNR, CDR2 FQNEAQ, per germline (reference sequence). The CDR3 region is CASQGGRAYEQYF. Here the CDR3 DNA reads TGTGCCAGCCAGGGGGGGAGGGCGTACGAGCAGTACTTC. Combining the CDR3 with reference TRBV7-9 and TRBJ2-7 gives the whole variable domain DTGVSQNPRHKITKRGQNVTFRCDPISEHNRLYWYRQTLGQGPEFLTYFQNEAQLEKSRLLSDRFSAERPKGSFSTLEIQRTEQGDSAMYLCASQGGRAYEQYFGPGTRLTVT.

The V gene is TRBV29-1, the J gene TRBJ1-1; D is uncertain. V lost 0 bases to trimming and J lost 7 bases, with 15 bases between them. The V gene's germline CDR1 is SQVTM and CDR2 ANQGSEA. The CDR3 covers 14 residues. CDR3 sequence reads: CSVEDYKELGEAFF. CDR3 nucleotide sequence: TGCAGCGTTGAAGATTACAAGGAGCTCGGTGAAGCTTTCTTT.

The gene calls are TRBV18 and TRBJ1-1; D is undetermined. CDR1 and CDR2 from the germline V gene are KGHSH and LQKENI. The CDR3 contains 13 residues. V lost 0 bases to trimming and J lost 7 bases, with 9 bases between them. The CDR3: CASSPPVGIEAFF. As DNA, the CDR3 is TGTGCCAGCTCACCACCGGTAGGAATTGAAGCTTTCTTT. Complete variable domain (other parts from reference TRBV18 and TRBJ1-1): NAGVMQNPRHLVRRRGQEARLRCSPMKGHSHVYWYRQLPEEGLKFMVYLQKENIIDESGMPKERFSAEFPKEGPSILRIQQVVRGDSAAYFCASSPPVGIEAFFGQGTRLTVV.

The table lists this clone with a count of one. The chain is built from TRBV19 and TRBJ2-7, with 8 bases matching TRBD1. CDR1 is LNHDA and CDR2 is SQIVND in the germline V gene (reference sequence). V was pared by 1 base and J by 6 bases, with 2 bases of the junction left unmatched. The CDR3 length is 13 residues. CDR3 region: CASSIAGGREQYF. The CDR3 nucleotides are TGTGCCAGTAGTATAGCAGGGGGCCGCGAGCAGTACTTC.

This clone was seen a single time. This CDR3 reads CASKIGSGSITGELFF. As DNA, the CDR3 is TGTGCCAGCAAAATTGGTTCCGGGAGTATCACCGGGGAGCTGTTTTTT. This rearrangement joins TRBV27 to TRBJ2-2; possible D gene TRBD2, 6 bases. CDR1 and CDR2 (germline): MNHEY, SMNVEV (reference sequence). V gave up 7 bases and J gave up 4 bases, with 19 bases separating them. CDR3 length equals 16 residues.

The J gene is TRBJ2-3, the V gene TRBV6-5; tentatively, D is TRBD2 (5 bases). The CDR3 runs 13 residues. Trimming pared 5 bases from V and 6 bases from J, leaving 12 bases between. The germline V gene encodes CDR1 MNHEY and CDR2 SVGAGI. CDR3 in DNA: TGTGCCAGCAGTACCCCCGGGGAGGATACGCAGTATTTT. The encoded protein is CASSTPGEDTQYF.

The chain links TRBV27 to TRBJ2-1, with TRBD1 matching 9 bases. Germline V CDR1 and CDR2: MNHEY, SMNVEV (reference sequence). The V gene end was trimmed by 7 bases and the J gene end by 2 bases; junction bases not matched to a gene: 6. This CDR3 region has 15 residues. CDR3 sequence: CASTSGTGPYNEQFF. In DNA, the CDR3 is TGTGCCAGCACCTCCGGGACAGGGCCCTACAATGAGCAGTTCTTC.

The V gene is TRBV9, the J gene TRBJ2-7; no clear D. This CDR3 has 14 amino acids. Germline V gene sequence: CDR1 SGDLS, CDR2 YYNGEE. Trimming cost V 0 bases and J 5 bases, with 12 bases left between them. Here the CDR3 reads CASSVEQIQDEQYF. CDR3 coding DNA: TGTGCCAGCAGCGTAGAACAGATTCAGGACGAGCAGTACTTC. Together with reference TRBV9 and TRBJ2-7, the CDR3 gives the full variable domain: DSGVTQTPKHLITATGQRVTLRCSPRSGDLSVYWYQQSLDQGLQFLIQYYNGEERAKGNILERFSAQQFPDLHSELNLSSLELGDSALYFCASSVEQIQDEQYFGPGTRLTVT.

The chain carries TRBV6-1 and TRBJ2-2, with D hard to call. Germline lookup yields CDR1 MNHNS and CDR2 SASEGT. Between the trimmed V and J ends, which lost 2 bases and 4 bases, there was a span of 5 bases. The CDR3 is made up of 13 amino acids. The CDR3 coding sequence is TGTGCCAGCAGTGAACTCCCCACCGGGGAGCTGTTTTTT. This codes for CASSELPTGELFF.

The rearrangement uses TRBV19 and TRBJ2-1; unclear D gene. CDR3 length: 13 residues. V dropped 5 bases and J dropped 8 bases, with 13 bases sitting between them. Germline lookup yields CDR1 LNHDA and CDR2 SQIVND (reference sequence). The CDR3: CASSAGSGDEQFF. CDR3 sequence (DNA): TGTGCCAGTAGTGCAGGTAGTGGAGATGAGCAGTTCTTC.

The rearrangement links TRBV10-2 to TRBJ2-7; 8 bases agree with TRBD2. V shed 5 bases and J 2 bases; nucleotides not matched to a gene: 5. Germline CDR1 is WSHSY and CDR2 is SAAADI. The CDR3 covers 14 residues. The CDR3 protein is CASSSAGVTYEQYF. The CDR3 DNA reads as TGCGCCAGCAGTTCAGCGGGAGTGACCTACGAGCAGTACTTC.

This chain joins TRBV6-5 and TRBJ2-1; 12 bases fit TRBD2. V was pared by 1 base and J by 10 bases, with 8 bases of the junction left unmatched. Germline CDR1 is MNHEY and CDR2 is SVGAGI. CDR3 length equals 16 residues. The CDR3 reads CASSYLTSGGPPEQFF. CDR3 bases: TGTGCCAGCAGTTACTTGACTAGCGGGGGCCCCCCGGAGCAGTTCTTC.

This clone was counted between two and nine times. This chain uses TRBV6-1 with TRBJ1-1, with TRBD1 as a possible D gene (5 bases). Germline assignment: CDR1 MNHNS and CDR2 SASEGT. The CDR3 sequence is 14 residues long. V shed 6 bases and J shed 4 bases, with 15 bases lying between them. The CDR3 bases are TGTGCCAGCAGCCACGATTTCGGGGCCACTGAAGCTTTCTTT. Protein sequence: CASSHDFGATEAFF.

This chain links TRBV5-1 with TRBJ1-2; D unresolved. The CDR3 contains 16 residues. V lost 1 base and J 7 bases, leaving 20 bases between the germline ends. Germline V gene data show CDR1 as SGHRS and CDR2 as YFSETQ. The CDR3 reads CASSLTSGPFLAGYTF. The CDR3, as DNA: TGCGCCAGCAGCTTGACGTCAGGACCCTTCTTGGCTGGCTACACCTTC.